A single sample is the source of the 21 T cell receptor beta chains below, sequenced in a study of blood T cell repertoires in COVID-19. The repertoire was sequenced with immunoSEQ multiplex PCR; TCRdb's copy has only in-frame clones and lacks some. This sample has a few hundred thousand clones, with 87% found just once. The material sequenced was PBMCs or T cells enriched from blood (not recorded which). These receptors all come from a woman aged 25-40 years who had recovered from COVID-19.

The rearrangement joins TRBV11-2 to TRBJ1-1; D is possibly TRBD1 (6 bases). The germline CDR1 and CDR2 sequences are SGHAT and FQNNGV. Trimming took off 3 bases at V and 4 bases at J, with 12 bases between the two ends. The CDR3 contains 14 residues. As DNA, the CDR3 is TGTGCCAGCAGCTTTCGGTTGGGGGCCACTGAAGCTTTCTTT. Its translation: CASSFRLGATEAFF.

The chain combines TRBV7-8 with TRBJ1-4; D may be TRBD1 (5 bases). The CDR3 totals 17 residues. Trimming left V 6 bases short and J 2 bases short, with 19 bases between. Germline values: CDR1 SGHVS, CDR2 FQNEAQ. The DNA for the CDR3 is TGTGCCAGCAGTAAAGCGGGGGGATATAGGACTAATGAAAAACTGTTTTTT. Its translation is CASSKAGGYRTNEKLFF.

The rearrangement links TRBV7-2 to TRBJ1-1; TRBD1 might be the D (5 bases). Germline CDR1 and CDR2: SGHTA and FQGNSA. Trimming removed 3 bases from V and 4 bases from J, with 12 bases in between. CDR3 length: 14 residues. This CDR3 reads CASSLAGIGTEAFF. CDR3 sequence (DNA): TGTGCCAGCAGCTTGGCAGGGATAGGCACTGAAGCTTTCTTT.

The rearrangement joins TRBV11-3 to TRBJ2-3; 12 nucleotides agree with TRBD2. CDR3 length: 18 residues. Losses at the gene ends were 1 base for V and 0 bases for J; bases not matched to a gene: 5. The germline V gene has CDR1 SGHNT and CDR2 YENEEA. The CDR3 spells CASSLGGLAGRSTDTQYF. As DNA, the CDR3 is TGTGCCAGCAGCTTAGGTGGACTAGCGGGACGAAGCACAGATACGCAGTATTTT. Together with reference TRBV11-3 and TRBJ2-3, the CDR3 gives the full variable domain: EAGVVQSPRYKIIEKKQPVAFWCNPISGHNTLYWYLQNLGQGPELLIRYENEEAVDDSQLPKDRFSAERLKGVDSTLKIQPAELGDSAVYLCASSLGGLAGRSTDTQYFGPGTRLTVL.

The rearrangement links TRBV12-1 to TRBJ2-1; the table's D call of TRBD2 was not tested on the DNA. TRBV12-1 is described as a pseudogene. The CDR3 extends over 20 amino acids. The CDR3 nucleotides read TGTGCCAGCAGACAAGTAGGGACTAGCGGGGGGATTATCCCCTACAATGAGCAGTTCTTC. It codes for CASRQVGTSGGIIPYNEQFF.

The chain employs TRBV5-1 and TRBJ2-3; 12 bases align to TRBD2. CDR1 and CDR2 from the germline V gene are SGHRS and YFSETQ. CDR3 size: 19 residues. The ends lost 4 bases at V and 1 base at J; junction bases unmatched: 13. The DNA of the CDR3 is TGCGCCAGCAGCCGGACGACTAGCGGGGGCGCCCTGGGCACAGATACGCAGTATTTT. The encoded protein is CASSRTTSGGALGTDTQYF.

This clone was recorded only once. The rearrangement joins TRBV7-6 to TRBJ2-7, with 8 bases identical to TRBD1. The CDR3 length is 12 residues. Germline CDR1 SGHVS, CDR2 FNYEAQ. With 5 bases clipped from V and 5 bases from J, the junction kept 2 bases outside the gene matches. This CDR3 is CASSPRGHEQYF. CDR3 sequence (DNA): TGTGCCAGCAGCCCCAGGGGGCACGAGCAGTACTTC.

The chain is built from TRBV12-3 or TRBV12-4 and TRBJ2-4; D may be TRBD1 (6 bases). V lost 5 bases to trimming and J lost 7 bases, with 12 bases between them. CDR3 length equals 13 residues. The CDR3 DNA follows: TGTGCCAGCAGTCCCGGACAGAGGAACATTCAGTACTTC. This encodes CASSPGQRNIQYF.

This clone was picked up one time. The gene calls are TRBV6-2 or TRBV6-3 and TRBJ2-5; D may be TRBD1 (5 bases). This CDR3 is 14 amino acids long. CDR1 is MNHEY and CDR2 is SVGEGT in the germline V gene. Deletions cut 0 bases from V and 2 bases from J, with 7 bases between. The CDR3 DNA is TGTGCCAGCAGTTACTCGACAGCACAAGAGACCCAGTACTTC. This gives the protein CASSYSTAQETQYF.

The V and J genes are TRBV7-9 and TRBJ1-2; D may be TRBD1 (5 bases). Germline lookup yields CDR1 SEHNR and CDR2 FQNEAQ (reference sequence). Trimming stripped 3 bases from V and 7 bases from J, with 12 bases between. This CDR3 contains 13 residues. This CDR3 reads CASSLAGDTGYTF. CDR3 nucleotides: TGTGCCAGCAGCTTGGCGGGGGATACTGGCTACACCTTC.

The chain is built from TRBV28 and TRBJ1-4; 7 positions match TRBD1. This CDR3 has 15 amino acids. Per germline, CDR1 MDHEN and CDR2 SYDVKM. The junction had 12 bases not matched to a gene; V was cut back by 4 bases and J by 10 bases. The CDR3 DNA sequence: TGTGCCAGCAGTTCGACCGGGACAGCAGATGGAAAACTGTTTTTT. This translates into CASSSTGTADGKLFF.

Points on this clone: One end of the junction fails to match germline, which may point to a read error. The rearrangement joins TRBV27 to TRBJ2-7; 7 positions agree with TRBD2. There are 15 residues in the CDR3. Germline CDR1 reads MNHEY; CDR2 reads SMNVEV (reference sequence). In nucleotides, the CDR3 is TGTGCCAGCAGCCCCCGGGGACTAAGATCCTCCGAGCAGTACTTC. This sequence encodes CASSPRGLRSSEQYF.

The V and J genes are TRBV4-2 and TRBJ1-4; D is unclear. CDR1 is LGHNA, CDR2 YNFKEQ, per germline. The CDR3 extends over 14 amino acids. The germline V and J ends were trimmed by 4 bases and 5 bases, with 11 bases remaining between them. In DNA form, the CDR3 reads TGTGCCAGCAGCCCCCCCATGGCAAATGAAAAACTGTTTTTT. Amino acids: CASSPPMANEKLFF.

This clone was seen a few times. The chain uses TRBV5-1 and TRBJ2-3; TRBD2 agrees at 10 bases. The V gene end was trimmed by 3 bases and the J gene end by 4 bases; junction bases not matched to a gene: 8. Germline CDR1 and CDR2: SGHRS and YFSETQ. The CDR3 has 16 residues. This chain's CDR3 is CASSSSSSGSPDTQYF. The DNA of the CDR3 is TGCGCCAGCAGCTCCTCTTCTAGCGGGAGCCCAGATACGCAGTATTTT.

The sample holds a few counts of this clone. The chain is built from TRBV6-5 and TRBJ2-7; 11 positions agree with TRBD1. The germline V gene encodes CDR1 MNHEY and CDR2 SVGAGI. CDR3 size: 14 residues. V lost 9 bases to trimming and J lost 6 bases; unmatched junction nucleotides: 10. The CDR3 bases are TGTGCCAGTGGGTTGGGACAGGGGGGATTCGAGCAGTACTTC. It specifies CASGLGQGGFEQYF.

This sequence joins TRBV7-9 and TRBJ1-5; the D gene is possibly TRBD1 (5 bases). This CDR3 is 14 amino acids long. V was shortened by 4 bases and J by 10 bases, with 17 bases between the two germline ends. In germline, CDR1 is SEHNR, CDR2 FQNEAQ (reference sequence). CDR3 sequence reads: CASSSGGLGAPQHF. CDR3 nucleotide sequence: TGTGCCAGCAGCTCGGGGGGACTTGGGGCCCCCCAGCATTTT.

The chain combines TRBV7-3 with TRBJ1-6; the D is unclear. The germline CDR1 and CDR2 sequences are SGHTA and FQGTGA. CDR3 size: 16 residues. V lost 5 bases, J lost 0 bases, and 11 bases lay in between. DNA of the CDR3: TGTGCCAGCAGCCTCGCTCCGAGCTCCTATAATTCACCCCTCCACTTT. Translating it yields CASSLAPSSYNSPLHF.

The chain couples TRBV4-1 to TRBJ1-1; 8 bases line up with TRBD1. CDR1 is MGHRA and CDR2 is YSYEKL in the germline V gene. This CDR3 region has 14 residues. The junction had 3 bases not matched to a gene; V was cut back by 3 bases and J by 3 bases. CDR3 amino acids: CASSQTGADTEAFF. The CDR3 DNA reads TGCGCCAGCAGCCAGACAGGGGCGGACACTGAAGCTTTCTTT.

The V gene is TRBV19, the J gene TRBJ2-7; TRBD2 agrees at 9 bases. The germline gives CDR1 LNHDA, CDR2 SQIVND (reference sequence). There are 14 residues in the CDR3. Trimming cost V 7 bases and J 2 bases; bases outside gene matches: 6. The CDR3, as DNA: TGTGCCAGTACCCGCGGGGGGGAGACCTACGAGCAGTACTTC. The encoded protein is CASTRGGETYEQYF.

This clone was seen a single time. The CDR3 protein is CASSPVSGGSYEQYF. Written as DNA, the CDR3 is TGTGCCAGCAGCCCCGTCAGCGGGGGCTCCTACGAGCAGTACTTC. V and J are TRBV3-1 (or the pseudogene TRBV3-2) and TRBJ2-7; TRBD2 matches at 8 bases. This CDR3 contains 15 residues. The trim removed 4 bases at V and 0 bases at J, leaving 5 bases unmatched. Germline CDR1 is LGHDT and CDR2 is YNNKEL (reference sequence).

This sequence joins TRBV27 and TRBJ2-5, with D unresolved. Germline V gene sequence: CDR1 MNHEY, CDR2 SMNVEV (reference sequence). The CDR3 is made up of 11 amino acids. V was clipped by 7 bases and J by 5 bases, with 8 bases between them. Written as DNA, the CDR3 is TGTGCCAGCACCTCCGGGGAGACCCAGTACTTC. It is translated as CASTSGETQYF.